This T cell receptor (beta chain) was recorded in a study of memory CD4+ T cells and cytomegalovirus serostatus. About this clone itself: Its antigen remains unknown.

The study's findings and limits: CD4+ memory repertoires contained 67 of 164 reported CMV TCRbeta sequences.

The length of the CDR3 is 15 residues. The germline CDR1 and CDR2 sequences are MNHNS and SASEGT. The ends were cut back, 0 bases at V and 10 bases at J, with 13 bases in the middle. Single viable CD3+CD4+CD8-CD45RO+ cells were sorted as the memory CD4+ T cells. The table came from immunoSEQ multiplex PCR; TCRdb's copy has only in-frame clones and leaves some out. The sample consists of 75,000 to 90,000 clones, 75% to 90% of them appearing once. This sequence originates from an adult in good health and CMV-seronegative. The chain joins TRBV6-1 to TRBJ1-6, with D uncertain. The sequenced sample consisted of memory CD4+ T cells from blood. DNA for the CDR3: TGTGCCAGCAGTGAAGCAGGAGTGAATGACTCACCCCTCCACTTT. Translated, it gives CASSEAGVNDSPLHF.